Below, one T cell receptor (beta chain) is given with its context. Its specificity is unknown. Measured with immunoSEQ multiplex PCR; TCRdb has only the in-frame clones, and not every one. The sample lists about 28,000 clones, roughly 80% occurring once. The data were taken from a study of OX40 agonist ivuxolimab in advanced cancers. Study-wide background: Melanoma, hepatocellular carcinoma, head and neck or renal cell cancer occurred in dose-escalation patients.

Broader study findings: Compared with others, partial responders at 0.1-3.0 mg/kg displayed clonal expansion among the lowest. There was clonal expansion of CD4+ and CD8+ blood T cells by week 6 at 0.1 to 3.0 mg/kg. What antigens the expanded peripheral T cells recognized was never established.

The CDR3 totals 15 residues. The V and J ends lost 3 bases and 3 bases respectively, with 14 bases between them. CDR1 is LGHNA and CDR2 is YNFKEQ in the germline V gene. The TCR was taken from an adult with an advanced solid tumor such as melanoma, head and neck, liver or kidney cancer. The sequences come from CD4+ or CD8+ T cells sorted from blood, collected in a trial of the OX40 agonist ivuxolimab. V and J are TRBV4-2 and TRBJ1-1, with no clear D. The CDR3 protein is CASSQIGSRYTEAFF. The CDR3 coding sequence is TGTGCCAGCAGCCAGATCGGGTCGAGATACACTGAAGCTTTCTTT.